Presented here are 8 T cell receptor beta chains from one specimen sequenced in a study of blood T cell repertoires in COVID-19. The assay was immunoSEQ multiplex PCR, and TCRdb's table has in-frame clones only and misses some. The sample has 75,000 or so clones; roughly 84% are singletons. The material sequenced was peripheral blood. These receptor sequences come from a man in his forties or fifties with acute or convalescent COVID-19.

The rearrangement joins TRBV3-1 (or the pseudogene TRBV3-2) to TRBJ2-3; 14 nucleotides line up with TRBD2. Unmatched junction bases numbered 8, after V lost 4 bases and J lost 11 bases. The CDR3 extends over 15 amino acids. Germline V CDR1 and CDR2: LGHDT, YNNKEL (reference sequence). The CDR3 protein is CASSPRTSGGFEQYF. The DNA of the CDR3 is TGTGCCAGCAGCCCCAGGACTAGCGGGGGGTTCGAGCAGTATTTT.

This clone was recorded only once. This chain uses TRBV11-1 with TRBJ2-7; D is unresolved. This CDR3 contains 14 residues. V lost 3 bases and J 0 bases, leaving 9 bases between the germline ends. Germline assignment: CDR1 SGHAT and CDR2 FQDESV (reference sequence). CDR3 sequence reads: CASSFSLSSYEQYF. In DNA, the CDR3 is TGTGCCAGCAGCTTTTCACTAAGCTCCTACGAGCAGTACTTC.

This sequence joins TRBV6-2 or TRBV6-3 and TRBJ2-7; the D gene is possibly TRBD1 (6 bases). The ends were cut back, 4 bases at V and 5 bases at J, with 12 bases in the middle. The V gene's germline CDR1 is MNHEY and CDR2 SVGEGT. CDR3 length: 13 amino acids. The CDR3 nucleotides are TGTGCCAGCAGTTCGGACAGTATAGACGAGCAGTACTTC. This sequence encodes CASSSDSIDEQYF.

Only one count was recorded for this clone. The genes are TRBV21-1 and TRBJ2-7; the table's D call, TRBD2, has no DNA check behind it. TRBV21-1 has pseudogene status. This CDR3 spans 18 amino acids. This CDR3 is CASSKESSGGENPYEQYF. Written as DNA, the CDR3 is TGTGCCAGCAGCAAAGAAAGTAGCGGGGGGGAGAACCCCTACGAGCAGTACTTC.

The J gene is TRBJ1-4, the V gene TRBV7-9, with 9 bases fitting TRBD1. The germline CDR1 and CDR2 sequences are SEHNR and FQNEAQ (reference sequence). The trim removed 4 bases at V and 3 bases at J, leaving 0 bases unmatched. CDR3 length: 14 residues. CDR3 nucleotides: TGTGCCAGCAGCTGGACAGGGGCTAATGAAAAACTGTTTTTT. This encodes CASSWTGANEKLFF.

The gene calls are TRBV12-3 or TRBV12-4 and TRBJ2-1, with TRBD1 identical over 7 bases. There are 13 residues in the CDR3. V lost 5 bases to trimming and J lost 11 bases; unmatched junction nucleotides: 9. The CDR3 region has the DNA TGTGCCAGCAGTGTTGTTAGGGACAGAAAGCAGTTCTTC. Its translation is CASSVVRDRKQFF.

The chain uses TRBV6-5 and TRBJ1-5; perhaps TRBD1 as D (5 bases). The CDR3 length is 16 residues. The V and J ends lost 4 bases and 3 bases respectively, with 16 bases between them. Germline loops: CDR1 MNHEY, CDR2 SVGAGI. CDR3 nucleotides: TGTGCCAGCAGTTCCTTCGGAGGAGGGGACAATCAGCCCCAGCATTTT. This sequence encodes CASSSFGGGDNQPQHF.

The chain links TRBV6-5 to TRBJ1-2; 8 bases match TRBD1. The ends lost 8 bases at V and 4 bases at J; junction bases unmatched: 6. This CDR3 is built from 13 residues. CDR1 and CDR2 from the germline V gene are MNHEY and SVGAGI. CDR3 residues: CASGQGSPYGYTF. The CDR3 DNA is TGTGCCAGCGGACAGGGATCCCCCTATGGCTACACCTTC.